This T cell receptor beta chain derives from a study of T cells in Graves' hyperthyroidism and ophthalmopathy. Study-wide findings and caveats: Ophthalmopathy could be told apart from stable hyperthyroidism with a 13 V-J model. Most thyroid clonotypes that were expanded above 0.001 also turned up in blood.

About 10 ml of fresh peripheral blood supplied the PBMCs. At least ten counts were recorded for this clonotype. Its antigen remains unknown. Authors of the study amplified TCR beta CDR3 regions from RNA transcripts. Researchers ran a first-round RT-PCR on the TCR CDR3 using the HTBI primer set. TCRdb independently ran MiXCR on the multiplex PCR reads; one entry per CDR3 protein. The top ten clones hold about 48% of a sample with approximately 200,000 distinct CDR3 sequences, 15% to 20% of them seen once. This CDR3 region has 13 residues. Germline V gives CDR1 KGHSH, CDR2 LQKENI. V was shortened by 3 bases and J by 7 bases, with 13 bases between the two germline ends.

The gene calls are TRBV18 and TRBJ2-7, with D unclear. Material: blood. The TCR sequence derives from a man aged 40-49 years with Graves' hyperthyroidism. In nucleotides, the CDR3 is TGTGCCAGCTCACCGGCTGAGCGTTGGGAGCAGTACTTC. It specifies CASSPAERWEQYF.